These T cell receptor beta chains were read from a single sample in a study of blood T cells in healthy people across ages. Each CDR3 protein gets one entry after TCRdb re-called the 5' RACE reads with MiXCR. The profile shows under 1,100,000 distinct CDR3 sequences, approximately 25% of them singletons. These same records also appear under a second study, on T cells of mothers and their children.

The sample taken for sequencing was blood. Every receptor here comes from a girl aged 2 to 9 in good health. Each CDR3 is given with its conserved first and last residue. D genes are given only for firm matches. Clone sizes are given selectively: once, few, many, or a class where the clone is expanded.

v_gene	d_gene	len	abundance	j_gene	CDR3nt	CDR3aa
TRBV12-5	NA	14	NA	TRBJ2-3	TGTGCTAGTGGAACAGCCTCGAGCACAGATACGCAGTATTTT	CASGTASSTDTQYF
TRBV10-3	NA	12	NA	TRBJ2-5	TGTGCCGTTCGGGAGACTGGGGAGGCCCAGTACTTC	CAVRETGEAQYF
TRBV12-3/TRBV12-4	TRBD1	15	few	TRBJ1-2	TGTGCCAGCAGTTTACCCTTGGGACAGTTCTATGGCTACACCTTC	CASSLPLGQFYGYTF
TRBV6-2/TRBV6-3	TRBD2	16	few	TRBJ2-1	TGTGCCAGCAGTTTCGCCCTAGCGGGGTCCTACAATGAGCAGTTCTTC	CASSFALAGSYNEQFF
TRBV10-3	TRBD2	16	few	TRBJ2-7	TGTGCCATCAGTGAGTCGACTAGCGGGAGGGGATACGAGCAGTACTTC	CAISESTSGRGYEQYF
TRBV12-5	NA	13	NA	TRBJ1-5	TGTGCCAGTGGGCGGGGGGACGGAGGGCCCCAGCATTTT	CASGRGDGGPQHF
TRBV7-3	NA	13	few	TRBJ2-1	TGTGCCAGCAGCTTTCAGAACGCCAATGAGCAGTTCTTC	CASSFQNANEQFF
TRBV6-2/TRBV6-3	TRBD1	14	NA	TRBJ2-3	TGTGCCGGGTCGGGACAGGGGGCTACAGATACGCAGTATTTT	CAGSGQGATDTQYF
TRBV29-1	NA	14	many	TRBJ2-7	TGCAGCGTTGAAGAATGGCTCGGGCGGCACGAGCAGTACTTC	CSVEEWLGRHEQYF
TRBV25-1	TRBD2	13	few	TRBJ2-5	TGTGCCAGCAGTGAACCCGCTAGCGGGAGGCCGTACTTC	CASSEPASGRPYF
TRBV6-6	NA	12	few	TRBJ1-3	TGTGCCAGCACCCCATCACGAAACACCATATATTTT	CASTPSRNTIYF
TRBV12-3/TRBV12-4	TRBD2	14	few	TRBJ2-1	TGTGCCAGCAGAAAGGGACTAGCGGTAAATGAGCAGTTCTTC	CASRKGLAVNEQFF
TRBV4-1	NA	17	few	TRBJ1-2	TGCGCCAGCAGCCAAGATAACTGGGGCGCACGGGGGAATGGCTACACCTTC	CASSQDNWGARGNGYTF
TRBV20-1	TRBD1	15	NA	TRBJ2-5	TGCAGTGCTGAGCTACTCGACAGGGCCGAAGAGACCCAGTACTTC	CSAELLDRAEETQYF
TRBV28	NA	14	NA	TRBJ1-1	TGTGCCAGCAGCCCGTCGTGGGCCCCCACTGAAGCTTTCTTT	CASSPSWAPTEAFF
TRBV12-3/TRBV12-4	TRBD1	16	NA	TRBJ2-5	TGTGCCAGCAGTTCCGCAAGCAGGGGGAAACAAGAGACCCAGTACTTC	CASSSASRGKQETQYF
TRBV12-3/TRBV12-4	TRBD2	13	few	TRBJ2-7	TGTGCCAGCAGTGGGACTACTGCCTACGAGCAGTACTTC	CASSGTTAYEQYF
TRBV11-1	TRBD1	20	NA	TRBJ2-7	TGTGCCAGCAGCTTAGGAAAGTTGTTGAGTGGGACAGGGGTTACCTACGAGCAGTACTTC	CASSLGKLLSGTGVTYEQYF
TRBV9	NA	14	few	TRBJ2-5	TGTGCCAGCAGCGTAGGCGGTCAGGGGGAGACCCAGTACTTC	CASSVGGQGETQYF
TRBV27	NA	17	NA	TRBJ2-1	TGTGCCAGCAGTTTATGGGGGGGCGCGGGATTCTACAATGAGCAGTTCTTC	CASSLWGGAGFYNEQFF
TRBV20-1	TRBD1	16	NA	TRBJ1-6	TGCAGTGCTAGAGTTGCTTACGGGACAGCTAATTCACCCCTCCACTTT	CSARVAYGTANSPLHF
TRBV12-5	NA	14	NA	TRBJ1-2	TGTGCTAGTGGCCTTCTCGACAGGACCTATGGCTACACCTTC	CASGLLDRTYGYTF
TRBV28	NA	13	few	TRBJ2-1	TGTGCCAGCCACCGGGAATTCTACAATGAGCAGTTCTTC	CASHREFYNEQFF
TRBV20-1	NA	13	few	TRBJ1-1	TGCAGTGCTACCGGACAGTCCCCCCCTGAAGCTTTCTTT	CSATGQSPPEAFF
TRBV2	NA	13	few	TRBJ2-7	TGTGCCAGCAGTGATAACGCAGCCTACGAGCAGTACTTC	CASSDNAAYEQYF
TRBV7-2	NA	14	NA	TRBJ2-2	TGTGCCAGCAGCTTAGCTGCGGGGAACGGGGAGCTGTTTTTT	CASSLAAGNGELFF
TRBV11-2	NA	11	few	TRBJ2-7	TGTGCCAGCAGCATGAGTAGTGAGCAGTACTTC	CASSMSSEQYF
TRBV7-2	NA	14	few	TRBJ2-5	TGTGCCAGCAGCTTATGGGGTGCGGAAGAGACCCAGTACTTC	CASSLWGAEETQYF
TRBV20-1	NA	14	few	TRBJ2-7	TGCAGTGCTAGATTCCCGGGCGGGGGCGGCGAGCAGTACTTC	CSARFPGGGGEQYF
TRBV9	TRBD2	17	NA	TRBJ2-2	TGTGCCAGCAGCGGGATGCTAGCGGGAGGGGACACCGGGGAGCTGTTTTTT	CASSGMLAGGDTGELFF
TRBV5-1	TRBD2	14	NA	TRBJ2-1	TGCGCCAGCAGCCCTGGACTAGCGGGGGGAAGAGAGTTCTTC	CASSPGLAGGREFF
TRBV28	NA	14	NA	TRBJ2-7	TGTGCCAGCAGCCGCCTCCAAGGGGGCTACGAGCAGTACTTC	CASSRLQGGYEQYF
TRBV6-2/TRBV6-3	NA	14	NA	TRBJ1-4	TGTGCCAGCAGTTCCGGGACGGCTGGTGAAAAACTGTTTTTT	CASSSGTAGEKLFF
TRBV29-1	TRBD1	13	NA	TRBJ2-5	TGCAGCGTTGAGGAGACAGGGGTAGAGACCCAGTACTTC	CSVEETGVETQYF
TRBV5-1	TRBD2	17	NA	TRBJ2-5	TGCGCCAGCAGCTTGGATACCACTAGCGGGAGGTGGAAGACCCAGTACTTC	CASSLDTTSGRWKTQYF
TRBV7-2	NA	14	NA	TRBJ2-2	TGTGCCAGCAGCACCGGACCGAACACCGGGGAGCTGTTTTTT	CASSTGPNTGELFF